This T cell receptor (beta chain) was retrieved from a study of blood T cells in healthy people across ages. A note on this clonotype: What it binds is not known.

Alongside a J-beta primer mix, a sample-barcoded 5' primer served in a second PCR lasting 7 to 11 cycles. Carrying 12 random nucleotides, a template-switch adaptor labeled each individual cDNA molecule. TCRdb itself ran the 5' RACE reads through MiXCR, one entry per CDR3 protein. The sample lists some 1.4 million distinct CDR3 sequences, 42% seen once, with 7% to 9.5% in the top ten. Study observations and caveats: Higher diversity and more naive CD4+ cells were features of long-lived donors, compared to aged donors. Total diversity from one million sequenced T cells was likely underestimated.

Unmatched junction bases numbered 8, after V lost 4 bases and J lost 7 bases. This CDR3 contains 14 residues. Germline V gene sequence: CDR1 DFQATT, CDR2 SNEGSKA (reference sequence). This receptor was obtained from a woman aged 18 to 35 in good health. The chain employs TRBV20-1 and TRBJ2-5; the match to TRBD1 covers 11 bases. Sample: blood. The DNA of the CDR3 is TGCAGTGCTAAGGGACAGGGGGTGGGTCTGACCCAGTACTTC. Its protein is CSAKGQGVGLTQYF.